Below are 24 T cell receptor beta chains sequenced from a single sample in a study of blood T cells in healthy people across ages. Through a sample-barcoded 5' primer and a J-beta primer mix, a second PCR was run for about 6 to 11 cycles. Using its own MiXCR run on the 5' RACE reads, TCRdb lists one record per CDR3 protein. The data show some 1.1 million distinct CDR3 sequences, roughly two fifths seen once. Sequenced sample: blood. These receptor sequences come from a man between 18 and 35 years old in good health.

The CDR3 DNA sequence: TGTGCCAGCAGCGCGACAGGTCTAAGCAGGGCCGCTGAGCAGTACTTC. The encoded protein is CASSATGLSRAAEQYF. V is TRBV9 and J is TRBJ2-7, with D perhaps TRBD1 (6 bases). Germline V gene lookup returns CDR1 SGDLS and CDR2 YYNGEE. V was clipped by 3 bases and J by 7 bases, with 23 bases between them. The CDR3 spans 16 residues.

This chain connects TRBV19 to TRBJ1-1; D is possibly TRBD1 (6 bases). This CDR3 has 16 residues. Germline CDR1 and CDR2: LNHDA and SQIVND (reference sequence). V was pared by 7 bases and J by 4 bases, with 22 bases between. CDR3 region: CASTDRYGGQGTEAFF. CDR3 sequence (DNA): TGTGCCAGTACCGATAGGTATGGGGGGCAGGGCACTGAAGCTTTCTTT.

This chain joins TRBV7-6 and TRBJ2-2; 10 bases match TRBD1. The J segment lost 4 bases and the V segment lost 5 bases, leaving 4 bases of the junction unmatched. The CDR3 has 15 amino acids. Germline values: CDR1 SGHVS, CDR2 FNYEAQ. The CDR3 DNA sequence: TGTGCCAGCAGCAAGACAGGGGGCCTCACCGGGGAGCTGTTTTTT. It encodes CASSKTGGLTGELFF.

The chain carries TRBV12-3 or TRBV12-4 and TRBJ2-7; D is undetermined. CDR3 length: 12 residues. Trimming shortened V by 6 bases and J by 6 bases, and 12 bases separated the two germline ends. The CDR3 loop reads CASSHRSFEQYF. The CDR3 DNA sequence: TGTGCCAGCAGCCATAGGAGCTTCGAGCAGTACTTC.

The chain joins TRBV10-2 to TRBJ2-3; 7 bases map to TRBD1. V was clipped by 8 bases and J by 3 bases; unmatched bases: 14. Looked up from germline, CDR1 is WSHSY and CDR2 is SAAADI. CDR3 length equals 16 residues. The CDR3 bases are TGCGCCAGCCCGCCACAGGGGCCGGAATGGACAGATACGCAGTATTTT. This sequence encodes CASPPQGPEWTDTQYF.

This clonotype was seen a handful of times. The rearrangement links TRBV5-1 to TRBJ1-4; TRBD1 might be the D (6 bases). Germline loops: CDR1 SGHRS, CDR2 YFSETQ. The CDR3 runs to 14 residues. Trimming removed 0 bases at V and 6 bases at J, with 9 bases between. The CDR3 DNA reads TGCGCCAGCAGCTTGGGTTCAGGGGATGAAAAACTGTTTTTT. Its translation: CASSLGSGDEKLFF.

The V and J genes are TRBV9 and TRBJ2-2; TRBD2 matches 9 bases. The V gene's germline CDR1 is SGDLS and CDR2 YYNGEE. The ends lost 0 bases at V and 1 base at J; junction bases unmatched: 4. CDR3 size: 17 residues. The CDR3 nucleotides are TGTGCCAGCAGCGTAGCGGCTAGCGGGGTGAACACCGGGGAGCTGTTTTTT. The encoded protein is CASSVAASGVNTGELFF.

The V gene is TRBV20-1, the J gene TRBJ2-5; 7 nucleotides align to TRBD2. Germline lookup yields CDR1 DFQATT and CDR2 SNEGSKA (reference sequence). The CDR3 loop spans 14 amino acids. V was clipped by 6 bases and J by 11 bases; unmatched bases: 18. CDR3 in DNA: TGCAGTGCCCAGCTGGACGGGGGGAGCAATGAGCAGTACTTC. Translating gives CSAQLDGGSNEQYF.

This clonotype was found a few times. The CDR3 region has the DNA TGTGCCAGCAGTTTAGGGGGAGGGGGCGCAGCTGGCTACACCTTC. It yields the protein CASSLGGGGAAGYTF. The chain uses TRBV12-3 or TRBV12-4 and TRBJ1-2; the match to TRBD1 covers 7 bases. J was trimmed by 7 bases and V by 1 base; bases with no gene match: 9. CDR3 length: 15 residues.

V gene TRBV12-3 or TRBV12-4 combines with J gene TRBJ2-5; no firm D call. V was shortened by 7 bases and J by 5 bases, with 14 bases between the two germline ends. The CDR3 has 13 residues. CDR3 in DNA: TGTGCCAGCACCACCGCCCCCGCGGAGACCCAGTACTTC. Its protein is CASTTAPAETQYF.

As regards this clonotype: Sequence at one end of the junction differs from germline and may be a read error. The chain recombines TRBV3-1 with TRBJ2-5; D remains unclear. The germline V gene encodes CDR1 LGHDT and CDR2 YNNKEL (reference sequence). The CDR3 is 15 residues long. The CDR3 DNA reads TGTGCCGGCAGCCAAGTTCGGACGGCCGGCGGTGAGCAGTACTTC. Amino acid sequence: CAGSQVRTAGGEQYF.

This clonotype occurred a few times. This sequence joins TRBV7-2 and TRBJ2-1; tentative D call: TRBD1 (6 bases). With 1 base removed from V and 5 bases from J, the gap between germline ends came to 15 bases. CDR1 and CDR2 from the germline V gene are SGHTA and FQGNSA. This CDR3 contains 16 residues. The CDR3 coding sequence is TGTGCCAGCAGCTTAGATGGAACAGGGCGGCACAATGAGCAGTTCTTC. It encodes CASSLDGTGRHNEQFF.

J is TRBJ2-3 and V is TRBV20-1; a possible D gene is TRBD1 (5 bases). CDR3 length: 13 amino acids. The V end lost 6 bases, the J end lost 0 bases, and 10 bases lay between the germline ends. Germline CDR1 reads DFQATT; CDR2 reads SNEGSKA (reference sequence). The CDR3 region is CSAQQASTDTQYF. As DNA, the CDR3 is TGCAGTGCCCAACAGGCTAGCACAGATACGCAGTATTTT.

The CDR3: CASSLKAPATQYF. The CDR3 DNA is TGTGCCAGCAGCTTAAAGGCCCCGGCGACCCAGTACTTC. The genes are TRBV7-2 and TRBJ2-5; D gene ambiguous. V lost 2 bases and J 7 bases, leaving 11 bases between the germline ends. Germline V gene lookup returns CDR1 SGHTA and CDR2 FQGNSA. CDR3 length: 13 residues.

V usage is TRBV14 and J usage is TRBJ2-1, with 10 bases matching TRBD1. Germline loops: CDR1 SGHDN, CDR2 FVKESK. Trimming took 2 bases from V and 8 from J; bases not matched to a gene: 3. The CDR3 extends over 14 amino acids. CDR3 in amino acids: CASSQMDRGYEQFF. The CDR3 DNA reads as TGTGCCAGCAGCCAAATGGACAGGGGGTATGAGCAGTTCTTC.

The V call is TRBV20-1, the J call TRBJ1-1, with D uncertain. Trimming pared 1 base from V and 4 bases from J, leaving 16 bases between. The CDR3 is 15 residues long. In germline, CDR1 is DFQATT, CDR2 SNEGSKA (reference sequence). DNA of the CDR3: TGCAGTGCTAGAGGAGGAAGGGCCGTAGGCACTGAAGCTTTCTTT. Its translation is CSARGGRAVGTEAFF.

This clonotype was seen more than once but under ten times. The genes are TRBV5-1 and TRBJ2-1; a weak D match, TRBD2 (5 bases). V lost 5 bases and J lost 1, with 16 bases in between. From germline, CDR1 is SGHRS and CDR2 YFSETQ. The CDR3 is 16 amino acids. This CDR3 is CASSSFRGGSYNEQFF. CDR3 bases: TGCGCCAGCAGTTCATTTCGGGGTGGGTCCTACAATGAGCAGTTCTTC.

There are many counts of this clonotype. The gene calls are TRBV6-6 and TRBJ1-2; unclear D gene. Trimming shortened V by 6 bases and J by 2 bases, and 1 base separated the two germline ends. Germline V lookup: CDR1 MNHNY, CDR2 SVGAGI (reference sequence). The CDR3 sequence is 10 residues long. The CDR3 DNA reads TGTGCCAGCAGAAACTATGGCTACACCTTC. Translating gives CASRNYGYTF.

With regard to this clonotype: One end of the junction varies from germline; a read error may be responsible. The chain joins TRBV6-2 or TRBV6-3 to TRBJ2-7, with TRBD1 matching over 8 bases. Germline V CDR1 and CDR2: MNHEY, SVGEGT. CDR3 length equals 14 residues. The CDR3 region is CVSSWTGYGNEQYF. DNA of the CDR3: TGTGTCAGCAGTTGGACAGGGTACGGAAACGAGCAGTACTTC.

The V gene is TRBV5-1, the J gene TRBJ2-1; a possible D gene is TRBD1 (5 bases). The V end was cut by 2 bases, the J end by 8 bases, with 14 bases between. Germline V CDR1 and CDR2: SGHRS, YFSETQ. This CDR3 is built from 14 residues. The CDR3 nucleotides read TGCGCCAGCAGCTTAGATTCTGACAGATATGAGCAGTTCTTC. This gives the protein CASSLDSDRYEQFF.

This chain uses TRBV9 with TRBJ1-1; D possibly corresponds to TRBD1 (5 bases). The CDR3 runs to 13 residues. Germline assignment: CDR1 SGDLS and CDR2 YYNGEE. Trimming pared 3 bases from V and 3 bases from J, leaving 9 bases between. The CDR3 coding sequence is TGTGCCAGCAGCGACCAGGGATACACTGAAGCTTTCTTT. It specifies CASSDQGYTEAFF.

The genes are TRBV5-1 and TRBJ1-1; D uncertain. The CDR3 has 17 residues. Germline V gives CDR1 SGHRS, CDR2 YFSETQ. V shed 2 bases and J shed 0 bases, with 17 bases lying between them. The CDR3 nucleotides read TGCGCCAGCAGCTTTGGCTGGGAAACGACGATGAACACTGAAGCTTTCTTT. Translation: CASSFGWETTMNTEAFF.

The V and J genes are TRBV27 and TRBJ1-1; TRBD1 is a possible D gene (5 bases). The length of the CDR3 is 16 residues. Germline V lookup: CDR1 MNHEY, CDR2 SMNVEV (reference sequence). V was cut by 8 bases and J by 10 bases, with 29 bases left in between. CDR3 amino acids: CASPPIIPTGWVGAFF. The CDR3 DNA sequence: TGTGCCAGCCCCCCAATAATCCCCACAGGATGGGTGGGAGCTTTCTTT.

Many counts were recorded for this clonotype. This sequence joins TRBV12-3 or TRBV12-4 and TRBJ2-3; 7 bases agree with TRBD1. The CDR3 runs to 14 residues. The J segment lost 5 bases and the V segment lost 5 bases, leaving 7 bases of the junction unmatched. The CDR3 DNA is TGTGCCAGCAGTCTCCGACAGGGTGAAGATACGCAGTATTTT. Translating it yields CASSLRQGEDTQYF.